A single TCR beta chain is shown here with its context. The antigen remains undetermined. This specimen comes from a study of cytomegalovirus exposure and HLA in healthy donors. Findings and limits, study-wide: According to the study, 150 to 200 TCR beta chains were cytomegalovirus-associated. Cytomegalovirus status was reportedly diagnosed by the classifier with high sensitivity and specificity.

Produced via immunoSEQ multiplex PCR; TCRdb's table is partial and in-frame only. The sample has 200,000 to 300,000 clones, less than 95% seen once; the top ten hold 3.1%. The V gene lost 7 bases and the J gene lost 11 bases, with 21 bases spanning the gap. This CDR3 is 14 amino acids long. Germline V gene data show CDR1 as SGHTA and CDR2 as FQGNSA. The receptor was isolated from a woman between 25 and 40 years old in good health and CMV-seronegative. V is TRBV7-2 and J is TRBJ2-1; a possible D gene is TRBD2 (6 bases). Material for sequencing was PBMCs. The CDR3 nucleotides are TGTGCCAGCATCCTGTTGGGCGGTGGGACTCAGCAGTTCTTC. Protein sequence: CASILLGGGTQQFF.